This TCR beta chain was sequenced in a study of tumor and adjacent non-tumor tissue in lung cancer. Overall study context: There were roughly 11 adenocarcinoma, a couple of squamous cell carcinoma and 1 small cell lung cancer cases. Study-wide points: Tumor tissue had significantly higher TCR diversity than normal lung. In normal lung, the top 100 clones were significantly more dominant than in tumor. Patients with more diverse tumor TCRs had worse survival.

In the case of this clonotype: The antigen is not known. Given the absence of the conserved phenylalanine or tryptophan at the CDR3 end, a read error is likely.

RNA was extracted from bulk tissue without any cell sorting. Distant lung tissue was collected more than 3 cm away from the tumor edge. The CDR3 extends over 15 amino acids. V gave up 5 bases and J gave up 1 base, with 14 bases separating them. From germline, CDR1 is SGHAT and CDR2 FQNNGV. A modified ARM-PCR protocol with three rounds of nested PCR amplified TCRbeta. TCRdb ran MiXCR on the multiplex PCR reads and lists one entry per CDR3 protein. The table has about 98,000 distinct CDR3 sequences, 80% seen once; the top ten hold 30%. This clonotype originated in a man aged 60 to 75 with small cell lung cancer. The chain recombines TRBV11-2 with TRBJ1-1, with D possibly matching TRBD1 (6 bases). The sequencing input was distant non-tumor lung tissue. CDR3 loop: CASSPWGAKNTEAFY. CDR3 sequence (DNA): TGTGCCAGCAGCCCTTGGGGGGCGAAGAACACTGAAGCTTTCTAT.